This T cell receptor beta chain was sequenced in a study of CXCR3-negative and CXCR3-positive naive CD8 T cells (dated by TCRdb to about 2019). For the wider study: In total, 130 million or so TRB reads were obtained, which works out to roughly 1.5 +/- 0.3 million reads per library. For the TRBV-TRBJ cluster analysis, the naive subsets came from 5 donors, while the memory cells came from 3 donors. Data from 11 donors, pooled across two independent experiments, went into the diversity and physicochemical repertoire analyses. Beyond this particular receptor, the publication reports: Because surface CD5, which has been linked to self-reactivity in mice, was comparable between naive subsets, TCR interaction strength was also inferred from TRB CDR3 physicochemical properties. TRB CDR3s from CXCR3-positive naive cells showed higher hydrophobicity (lower Kidera factor 4), lower energy, and higher strength and volume indices than CXCR3-negative naive cells. TRBV-TRBJ usage was similar between naive CXCR3-negative and CXCR3-positive cells from the same donor, while memory cells showed distinct patterns. Repertoire diversity was comparably high in both naive subsets but much lower in memory CD8+ T cells. Freshly isolated PBMCs were used for most assays because CXCR3 expression went down partially after cryopreservation.

Each CD8+ T cell subset was flow-sorted in triplicate, with over 250,000 cells per subset placed directly into RLT lysis buffer. To keep memory contaminants out, a stringent definition of naive CD8+ T cells was applied: CD45RO-CCR7+CD27+CD95-. Peripheral blood mononuclear cells were isolated from buffy coats by standard density gradient centrifugation. A FACSAria III was used to flow-sort naive CXCR3-negative and CXCR3-positive CD8+ T cells. An RNeasy Mini Kit was used to extract total RNA from the sorted cells. The germline V gene gives CDR1 as MNHEY and CDR2 as SVGEGT. The CDR3 contains 11 residues, cysteine and phenylalanine counted. This entry has no DNA. Regarding this clonotype: The target of this receptor is not known.

The sequencing machine was a NextSeq 550. The Human TCR Profiling Kit (MiLaboratory) was used to prepare UMI-labeled 5' RACE TRB cDNA libraries. cDNA synthesis used the entire amount of extracted RNA, and PCR amplification then used the entire amount of cDNA produced. The libraries were made side by side, with each library going through the same number of PCR cycles. Per the original workflow: With a minimum of two reads required per UMI, MIGEC and MiXCR pulled out about 52,000 +/- 9,100 unique UMI-labeled TRB cDNA molecules from each library. Each library averaged 40,000 +/- 10,000 functional in-frame TRB CDR3 nucleotide clonotypes without stop codons. Diversity metrics, including normalized Shannon-Wiener and Chao1, were computed in VDJtools after downsampling to 5000 UMI-labeled TRB molecules per sample. VDJtools was used to calculate clonotype-size-weighted physicochemical properties of the central five CDR3 residues, namely interaction energy, strength, volume and Kidera factor 4. Each CDR3 protein sequence appears as one entry after TCRdb reprocessed the reads, and no DNA is included. These V and J calls originate from TCRdb's pipeline instead of the authors' own analysis. The sample table on file contains some 54,000 distinct CDR3 sequences. The ten largest clones capture more than 0.5% of the sample.

Specimen: naive CXCR3+ CD8+ T cells from blood. The label giving this sample's cell subset or site can be read as: CD45RO-CCR7+CD27+CD95- naive CD8+ T cells expressing CXCR3 (TNR3+). The chain couples TRBV6-2 or TRBV6-3 to TRBJ2-7. The sequence came from a human donor in good health. Some clones in this sample may be carry-over from other donors' samples. The CDR3: CASSLNYEQYF.